The 29 T cell receptor beta chains reported below all come from one sample, sequenced in a study of T cell repertoires in aging, cancer and after chemotherapy. Amplification of TCR beta used genomic DNA extracted from peripheral blood. Multiplex touch-down PCR with TRB-A/B primers amplified rearranged V-D-J TRB sequences. TCRdb itself ran the multiplex PCR reads through MiXCR, one entry per CDR3 protein. The data hold 7,500 to 8,500 distinct CDR3 sequences, with about 32% observed a single time. Sequencing input: blood. These receptors were taken from a human donor in good health.

By its share, this clonotype is medium-sized. The chain has TRBV19 and TRBJ1-2; D gene uncertain. CDR1 is LNHDA, CDR2 SQIVND, per germline (reference sequence). The ends were cut back, 5 bases at V and 8 bases at J, with 15 bases in the middle. The CDR3 is made up of 13 amino acids. DNA of the CDR3: TGTGCCAGTAGTCAAGACGGATGGCTCGGCTACACCTTC. Protein: CASSQDGWLGYTF.

This clonotype turned up a few times. The chain has TRBV12-3 or TRBV12-4 and TRBJ1-3, with D possibly TRBD1 on 5 matching bases. V dropped 10 bases and J dropped 0 bases, with 13 bases sitting between them. The CDR3 length is 14 residues. The CDR3 reads CATSEGYSGNTIYF. The CDR3 DNA is TGTGCCACCTCCGAGGGGTACTCTGGAAACACCATATATTTT.

This clonotype was observed a handful of times. V is TRBV18 and J is TRBJ1-1; 8 nucleotides agree with TRBD1. CDR3 length equals 17 residues. Germline V lookup: CDR1 KGHSH, CDR2 LQKENI. The trim removed 0 bases at V and 0 bases at J, leaving 6 bases unmatched. The CDR3, as DNA: TGTGCCAGCTCACCACCGAACAGGGGGGGCATGAACACTGAAGCTTTCTTT. Amino acid sequence: CASSPPNRGGMNTEAFF.

With regard to this clonotype: A much larger clone is a single base away; this may be a read error. J is TRBJ2-3 and V is TRBV29-1; 12 nucleotides align to TRBD1. V was clipped by 7 bases and J by 4 bases; unmatched bases: 18. The CDR3 has 18 amino acids. Germline V gene data show CDR1 as SQVTM and CDR2 as ANQGSEA. DNA of the CDR3: TGCAGCGCCGAGACCGGGACAGGGGGCGTCGGGTTGGCAGATACGCAGTATTTT. Translating it yields CSAETGTGGVGLADTQYF.

The chain joins TRBV12-3 or TRBV12-4 to TRBJ1-4, with D unclear. Trimming cost V 5 bases and J 0 bases, with 10 bases left between them. The CDR3 extends over 15 amino acids. The CDR3 protein is CASSTHGATNEKLFF. The CDR3 nucleotides read TGTGCCAGCAGTACCCACGGTGCAACTAATGAAAAACTGTTTTTT.

By its share, this clonotype is medium-sized. This chain joins TRBV29-1 and TRBJ1-6; D call uncertain. There are 17 residues in the CDR3. Per the germline V gene, CDR1 is SQVTM and CDR2 is ANQGSEA. V lost 8 bases to trimming and J lost 0 bases, with 20 bases between them. This chain's CDR3 is CSPKRHTDLSYNSPLHF. CDR3 DNA sequence: TGCAGCCCTAAAAGGCACACCGATCTCTCCTATAATTCACCCCTCCACTTT.

As regards this clonotype: This may arise from a read error, as a much more abundant clone is one base away. The chain employs TRBV6-5 and TRBJ2-7; TRBD1 or TRBD2 may be the D gene (5 bases each). Between the trimmed V and J ends, which lost 0 bases and 7 bases, there was a span of 16 bases. Per germline, CDR1 MNHEY and CDR2 SVGAGI. The CDR3 length is 15 residues. CDR3 loop: CASSYSRDQGNEQYF. CDR3 bases: TGTGCCAGCAGTTACTCGAGGGACCAGGGCAATGAGCAGTACTTC.

The J gene is TRBJ1-4, the V gene TRBV30; D is uncertain. Deletions cut 2 bases from V and 1 base from J, with 8 bases between. The CDR3 loop spans 14 amino acids. Germline lookup yields CDR1 GTSNPN and CDR2 SVGIG (reference sequence). In DNA, the CDR3 is TGTGCCTGGAGTCGGCTGAGAACTAATGAAAAACTGTTTTTT. This sequence encodes CAWSRLRTNEKLFF.

This clonotype showed up just a few times. The rearrangement links TRBV18 to TRBJ1-6; D not certain. The CDR3 extends over 15 amino acids. Germline V gene lookup returns CDR1 KGHSH and CDR2 LQKENI. V was pared by 6 bases and J by 5 bases, with 14 bases between. The CDR3 coding sequence is TGTGCCAGCTCCACCGCTACGGGTGATAATTCACCCCTCCACTTT. This sequence encodes CASSTATGDNSPLHF.

Notes on this clonotype: A much larger clone differs by one base, so this may be a read error. The chain joins TRBV6-5 to TRBJ2-7, with D tentatively TRBD1 or TRBD2 (5 bases each). V was shortened by 2 bases and J by 3 bases, with 11 bases between the two germline ends. The germline gives CDR1 MNHEY, CDR2 SVGAGI. There are 14 residues in the CDR3. The CDR3 reads CASSYRGPGYEQYF. As DNA, the CDR3 is TGTGCCAGCAGTTACAGGGGACCGGGCTACGAGCAGTACTTC.

The chain carries TRBV6-4 and TRBJ2-3; the match to TRBD2 covers 7 bases. The germline gives CDR1 MRHNA, CDR2 SNTAGT. The junction had 4 bases not matched to a gene; V was cut back by 2 bases and J by 2 bases. The CDR3 is 15 amino acids. The CDR3 loop is CASSDRAGSTDTQYF. CDR3 bases: TGTGCCAGCAGTGACAGAGCGGGGTCCACAGATACGCAGTATTTT.

V is TRBV6-1 and J is TRBJ1-3; no clear D. The V and J ends lost 5 bases and 1 base respectively, with 9 bases between them. This CDR3 has 14 residues. CDR1 MNHNS and CDR2 SASEGT come from the germline V gene. CDR3 DNA: TGTGCCAGCAGTTACGGGGTGTCTGGAAACACCATATATTTT. Protein sequence: CASSYGVSGNTIYF.

Turning to this clonotype: Just one base apart from a much larger clone, this may be a read error. This sequence joins TRBV29-1 and TRBJ2-5, with D maybe TRBD1 (7 bases). Germline CDR1 reads SQVTM; CDR2 reads ANQGSEA. There are 15 residues in the CDR3. Here the CDR3 DNA reads TGCAGCGTTGAAGTTCCTCGACAGGGAGGAGAGACCCAGAACTTC. Translation gives CSVEVPRQGGETQNF.

The rearrangement uses TRBV19 and TRBJ2-1; D is tentatively TRBD1 or TRBD2 (5 bases each). CDR3 length: 16 residues. Germline lookup yields CDR1 LNHDA and CDR2 SQIVND (reference sequence). V was trimmed by 1 base and J by 0 bases, leaving 10 bases between them. Here the CDR3 DNA reads TGTGCCAGTAGTATAGGGTGGGGGTCCTCCTACAATGAGCAGTTCTTC. Protein sequence: CASSIGWGSSYNEQFF.

This rearrangement joins TRBV6-5 to TRBJ1-2; possibly TRBD1 for D (6 bases). The CDR3 extends over 17 amino acids. Per the germline V gene, CDR1 is MNHEY and CDR2 is SVGAGI. Trimming stripped 6 bases from V and 3 bases from J, with 23 bases between. The CDR3: CASSPFRGLSKDYGYTF. DNA for the CDR3: TGTGCCAGCAGCCCCTTCAGGGGTTTAAGTAAGGACTATGGCTACACCTTC.

This chain connects TRBV21-1 to TRBJ2-2; the D call in the table, TRBD1, was not verified against the DNA. TRBV21-1 corresponds to a pseudogene. The CDR3 extends over 15 amino acids. CDR3 sequence reads: CASSPGTGNTGELFF. The DNA of the CDR3 is TGTGCCAGCAGCCCCGGGACAGGGAACACCGGGGAGCTGTTTTTT.

The V gene is TRBV7-9, the J gene TRBJ1-2, with D perhaps matching TRBD1 (6 bases). The CDR3 runs 14 residues. V was shortened by 3 bases and J by 4 bases, with 12 bases between the two germline ends. The germline V gene has CDR1 SEHNR and CDR2 FQNEAQ (reference sequence). The CDR3 DNA sequence: TGTGCCAGCAGCTTCTTGGACAGTTTCTATGGCTACACCTTC. Residues: CASSFLDSFYGYTF. The full variable domain, in which reference TRBV7-9 and TRBJ1-2 provide the parts outside the CDR3, is DTGVSQNPRHKITKRGQNVTFRCDPISEHNRLYWYRQTLGQGPEFLTYFQNEAQLEKSRLLSDRFSAERPKGSFSTLEIQRTEQGDSAMYLCASSFLDSFYGYTFGSGTRLTVV.

This chain joins TRBV7-4 and TRBJ1-6; maybe TRBD1 (6 bases). The length of the CDR3 is 14 residues. V shed 5 bases and J shed 7 bases, with 12 bases lying between them. The germline V gene encodes CDR1 SGHVT and CDR2 SQSDAQ. This CDR3 reads CASSQRQANSPLHF. The CDR3 DNA reads as TGTGCCAGCAGCCAGCGACAGGCCAATTCACCCCTCCACTTT. The full variable domain, in which reference TRBV7-4 and TRBJ1-6 provide the parts outside the CDR3, is GAGVSQSPRYKVAKRGRDVALRCDSISGHVTLYWYRQTLGQGSEVLTYSQSDAQRDKSGRPSGRFSAERPERSVSTLKIQRTEQGDSAVYLCASSQRQANSPLHFGNGTRLTVT.

This clonotype has only a few counts. The chain links TRBV6-1 to TRBJ2-7; either TRBD1 or TRBD2 may supply D (5 bases each). The CDR3 loop spans 15 amino acids. CDR1 and CDR2 from the germline V gene are MNHNS and SASEGT. V lost 0 bases and J 2 bases, leaving 11 bases between the germline ends. The CDR3 region is CASSEAGDGPYEQYF. The DNA for the CDR3 is TGTGCCAGCAGTGAAGCGGGGGACGGCCCCTACGAGCAGTACTTC.

The rearrangement links TRBV10-3 to TRBJ2-5, with D perhaps matching TRBD2 (6 bases). The length of the CDR3 is 16 residues. Trimming cost V 8 bases and J 2 bases, with 21 bases left between them. Germline-derived CDR1 and CDR2 are ENHRY and SYGVKD. The CDR3 DNA is TGTGCCATCGCTCTGCGGGGAACGGGAAGTCAAGAGACCCAGTACTTC. Encoded protein: CAIALRGTGSQETQYF.

This clonotype has just a few counts. CDR3 protein: CASSSWTGEKLFF. CDR3 DNA sequence: TGTGCCAGCAGCTCGTGGACGGGGGAAAAACTGTTTTTT. The chain links TRBV6-5 to TRBJ1-4; D ambiguous. Germline V lookup: CDR1 MNHEY, CDR2 SVGAGI. The CDR3 loop spans 13 amino acids. The V end was cut by 6 bases, the J end by 8 bases, with 13 bases between.

The rearrangement links TRBV10-3 to TRBJ1-5; no firm D call. Looked up from germline, CDR1 is ENHRY and CDR2 is SYGVKD. V was clipped by 2 bases and J by 2 bases, with 7 bases between them. The CDR3 extends over 14 amino acids. CDR3: CAISEGEGNQPQHF. CDR3 coding DNA: TGTGCCATCAGTGAGGGGGAGGGCAATCAGCCCCAGCATTTT.

This clonotype is medium-sized by share. The chain employs TRBV19 and TRBJ1-6, with D unresolved. V lost 5 bases, J lost 9 bases, and 11 bases lay in between. This CDR3 spans 13 amino acids. Germline CDR1 reads LNHDA; CDR2 reads SQIVND (reference sequence). The CDR3: CASSPSVGSPLHF. The CDR3 coding sequence is TGTGCCAGTAGTCCGTCAGTGGGTTCACCCCTCCACTTT.

The chain recombines TRBV5-6 with TRBJ2-1, with 14 bases aligning to TRBD2. V dropped 4 bases and J dropped 2; count of bases not matched to a gene: 5. Germline loops: CDR1 SGHDT, CDR2 YYEEEE. CDR3 length equals 17 residues. DNA of the CDR3: TGTGCCAGCAGCATGGGACTAGCGGGGGTTACCTACAATGAGCAGTTCTTC. Amino acids: CASSMGLAGVTYNEQFF.

This clonotype showed up just a few times. This sequence joins TRBV27 and TRBJ2-6; 7 bases agree with TRBD1. Germline assignment: CDR1 MNHEY and CDR2 SMNVEV (reference sequence). The V and J ends lost 5 bases and 4 bases, in that order; junction bases with no gene match: 5. CDR3 size: 15 residues. CDR3 region: CASSDRVDGANVLTF. CDR3 DNA: TGTGCCAGCAGTGACAGGGTGGACGGGGCCAACGTCCTGACTTTC.

This clonotype has just a few counts. The V call is TRBV6-6, the J call TRBJ1-6; D perhaps matches TRBD1 (6 bases). The V gene lost 7 bases and the J gene lost 10 bases, with 17 bases spanning the gap. The CDR3 consists of 14 residues. Germline lookup yields CDR1 MNHNY and CDR2 SVGAGI (reference sequence). The CDR3 is CASTTGASPSPLHF. The CDR3 DNA sequence: TGTGCCAGCACCACGGGGGCGTCCCCCTCACCCCTCCACTTT.

V usage is TRBV12-3 or TRBV12-4 and J usage is TRBJ2-1; TRBD1 or TRBD2 may be the D gene (5 bases each). The V end was cut by 3 bases, the J end by 0 bases, with 12 bases between. The CDR3 has 16 amino acids. CDR3 amino acids: CASSFSWGSSYNEQFF. The CDR3 DNA sequence: TGTGCCAGCAGTTTTTCCTGGGGGAGCTCCTACAATGAGCAGTTCTTC.

This chain links TRBV30 with TRBJ1-1; 7 bases fit TRBD1. Germline assignment: CDR1 GTSNPN and CDR2 SVGIG (reference sequence). After removal of 3 bases from V and 7 bases from J, the junction contained 2 bases not matched to a gene. There are 11 residues in the CDR3. The CDR3 nucleotides read TGTGCCTGGAGCGCAGGGGGTGAAGCTTTCTTT. Its translation is CAWSAGGEAFF. Drawing the rest from reference TRBV30 and TRBJ1-1, the complete variable domain is SQTIHQWPATLVQPVGSPLSLECTVEGTSNPNLYWYRQAAGRGLQLLFYSVGIGQISSEVPQNLSASRPQDRQFILSSKKLLLSDSGFYLCAWSAGGEAFFGQGTRLTVV.

In its sample, this clonotype was seen once. V and J are TRBV11-2 and TRBJ1-2; TRBD1 agrees at 12 bases. V gave up 5 bases and J gave up 8 bases; unmatched junction bases: 12. Germline values: CDR1 SGHAT, CDR2 FQNNGV. The CDR3 consists of 16 residues. CDR3 region: CASSQPGGTGGSGYTF. The CDR3 region has the DNA TGTGCCAGCAGCCAACCAGGCGGGACAGGGGGCTCGGGCTACACCTTC.